Sequencing of this T cell receptor beta chain was carried out in a study of beta chain features in type 1 diabetes. Study results and limitations: Moderate yet significant TCRB CDR3 shortening was seen in Type 1 diabetes patients in all four CD4+ subsets. Relative to healthy donors, patients appeared to have naive, central memory and Treg TCRB repertoires that were more similar.

Expressed TCRB transcripts got sequenced, as all isolated RNA was reverse transcribed. Deep immunoSEQ sequencing covered naive, central memory and regulatory T cell samples. TCRdb's copy holds only in-frame clones and misses some; the assay was immunoSEQ multiplex PCR. The table shows roughly 330,000 clones, with roughly 13% occurring only once. CD4+ naive, central memory, regulatory and stem cell-like memory subsets were isolated by sorting on CD45RO/CCR7/CD25/CD127/CD95/CD27. CDR1 LNHDA and CDR2 SQIVND come from the germline V gene (reference sequence). After removal of 5 bases from V and 4 bases from J, the junction contained 7 bases not matched to a gene. The CDR3 covers 14 residues. As regards this clone: Its antigen is undetermined.

Sequencing used naive CD4+ T cells from blood. The receptor was isolated from a woman aged 18 to 35 with type 1 diabetes. The J gene is TRBJ1-2, the V gene TRBV19; 7 bases align to TRBD1. Here the CDR3 reads CASSRQGTSYGYTF. The DNA of the CDR3 is TGTGCCAGTAGTCGACAGGGAACCTCCTATGGCTACACCTTC.